The T cell receptor beta chain under discussion was sequenced for a study of T cell clones after liver transplantation. Findings and caveats of the study: These preliminary findings come from unstandardized post-transplant sampling times.

Profiled with immunoSEQ multiplex PCR; TCRdb holds only in-frame clones, not every one. The top ten clones hold over 0.75% of a sample with some 110,000 clones, 82% of them seen once. This clone appeared once. Its antigen is unidentified. The germline CDR1 and CDR2 sequences are SQVTM and ANQGSEA. The V end lost 6 bases, the J end lost 1 base, and 10 bases lay between the germline ends. The CDR3 totals 13 residues. The sample consisted of CD4+ T cells from blood, taken before liver transplant. V usage is TRBV29-1 and J usage is TRBJ1-5, with TRBD1 as a possible D gene (5 bases). This receptor was identified in a human donor who received a liver transplant. CDR3 in DNA: TGCAGCGTGGGCGGGGCGAGCAATCAGCCCCAGCATTTT. This codes for CSVGGASNQPQHF. Together with reference TRBV29-1 and TRBJ1-5, the CDR3 gives the full variable domain: SAVISQKPSRDICQRGTSLTIQCQVDSQVTMMFWYRQQPGQSLTLIATANQGSEATYESGFVIDKFPISRPNLTFSTLTVSNMSPEDSSIYLCSVGGASNQPQHFGDGTRLSIL.